A selection of T cell receptor beta chains follows, all from one sample in a study of T cell responses to AZD1222 COVID-19 vaccine. The table came from immunoSEQ multiplex PCR; TCRdb's copy has only in-frame clones and leaves some out. The repertoire consists of about 68,000 clones, with about nine tenths occurring once and the leading ten covering about 2.7%. Sample: peripheral blood, taken on day 0 of AZD1222 vaccination. These TCRs come from an adult in good health. The CDR3 runs from the conserved cysteine through the conserved F or W. D genes are given only for firm matches. A clone size is listed for some rows: how often the clone was seen (once, few, many), or a class if it is expanded.

D	V	J	size	length	CDR3	DNA
-	TRBV30	TRBJ1-5	-	14	CAWSVQSSNQPQHF	TGTGCCTGGAGTGTACAGAGTAGCAATCAGCCCCAGCATTTT
-	TRBV28	TRBJ1-1	-	11	CASSFHTEAFF	TGTGCCAGCAGTTTCCACACTGAAGCTTTCTTT
TRBD1	TRBV7-8	TRBJ1-1	-	14	CASSVDRARTEAFF	TGTGCCAGCAGCGTCGACAGGGCACGGACTGAAGCTTTCTTT
-	TRBV5-8	TRBJ1-2	-	14	CASSFDGFNYGYTF	TGTGCCAGCAGCTTTGACGGATTCAATTATGGCTACACCTTC
-	TRBV7-2	TRBJ2-1	-	15	CASSLGGLAFYEQFF	TGTGCCAGCAGCTTGGGGGGTCTAGCGTTCTATGAGCAGTTCTTC
-	TRBV3-1/TRBV3-2	TRBJ1-5	once	14	CASSQDRRFEPQHF	TGTGCCAGCAGCCAAGATCGACGATTCGAGCCCCAGCATTTT
-	TRBV7-8	TRBJ1-2	-	15	CASSPAGGGIYGYTF	TGTGCCAGCAGCCCGGCGGGAGGGGGGATCTATGGCTACACCTTC
TRBD1	TRBV6-2/TRBV6-3	TRBJ1-5	few	15	CASSYSGQGRQPQHF	TGTGCCAGCAGTTACTCGGGACAGGGTCGACAGCCCCAGCATTTT
-	TRBV9	TRBJ1-1	-	14	CASSVRSRNTEAFF	TGTGCCAGCAGCGTAAGGTCCAGGAACACTGAAGCTTTCTTT
-	TRBV21-1	TRBJ2-4	once	13	CASSPAGENIQYF	TGTGCCAGCAGCCCCGCAGGGGAAAACATTCAGTACTTC
-	TRBV19	TRBJ1-2	-	14	CASSTPQKNYGYTF	TGTGCCAGTAGTACTCCACAGAAGAACTATGGCTACACCTTC
-	TRBV19	TRBJ2-2	-	11	CASRDAGELFF	TGTGCCAGTCGTGATGCCGGGGAGCTGTTTTTT
TRBD2	TRBV9	TRBJ2-5	few	15	CASSDGLEVVETQYF	TGTGCCAGCAGCGATGGACTAGAGGTTGTAGAGACCCAGTACTTC
TRBD1	TRBV5-6	TRBJ2-7	-	13	CASSRDRGLEQYF	TGTGCCAGCAGCCGGGACAGGGGTTTAGAGCAGTACTTC
-	TRBV24-1	TRBJ1-1	-	13	CATSDFWNTEAFF	TGTGCCACCAGTGATTTTTGGAACACTGAAGCTTTCTTT
TRBD2	TRBV5-1	TRBJ2-7	once	17	CASSLDGSGTNPYEQYF	TGCGCCAGCAGCTTGGATGGTAGCGGGACGAACCCCTACGAGCAGTACTTC
-	TRBV7-2	TRBJ2-6	-	17	CASSRTGPRSGANVLTF	TGTGCCAGCAGCAGAACAGGTCCCCGCTCTGGGGCCAACGTCCTGACTTTC
-	TRBV27	TRBJ2-1	-	17	CASSRPAQGWSYNEQFF	TGTGCCAGCAGCCGGCCCGCTCAAGGGTGGTCCTACAATGAGCAGTTCTTC
-	TRBV3-1/TRBV3-2	TRBJ1-1	-	13	CASSQQSNTEAFF	TGTGCCAGCAGCCAACAATCGAACACTGAAGCTTTCTTT
-	TRBV4-2	TRBJ1-1	-	17	CASSPGVQGGGDTEAFF	TGTGCCAGCAGCCCCGGTGTTCAGGGAGGAGGAGACACTGAAGCTTTCTTT
TRBD1	TRBV7-2	TRBJ1-5	-	15	CASSRVRQGNQPQHF	TGTGCCAGCAGCCGGGTGAGACAGGGGAATCAGCCCCAGCATTTT
TRBD2	TRBV6-5	TRBJ2-1	-	16	CASSYSVGAGGNEQFF	TGTGCCAGCAGTTACTCGGTTGGAGCGGGAGGAAATGAGCAGTTCTTC
TRBD1	TRBV4-3	TRBJ1-5	few	14	CASSLRTGNQPQHF	TGCGCCAGCAGCCTCAGGACAGGGAATCAGCCCCAGCATTTT
-	TRBV19	TRBJ1-5	-	17	CASSWIRGPGANQPQHF	TGTGCCAGTAGCTGGATACGCGGGCCCGGCGCTAATCAGCCCCAGCATTTT
-	TRBV4-1	TRBJ1-1	-	15	CASSARPVLDTEAFF	TGCGCCAGCAGCGCCAGACCCGTCCTAGACACTGAAGCTTTCTTT
-	TRBV10-3	TRBJ1-5	-	14	CAISEEISNQPQHF	TGTGCCATCAGTGAGGAGATTAGCAATCAGCCCCAGCATTTT
TRBD2	TRBV7-3	TRBJ2-1	-	15	CASSLLAGVVNEQFF	TGTGCCAGCAGCTTGCTAGCGGGAGTTGTAAATGAGCAGTTCTTC
-	TRBV20-1	TRBJ2-7	-	10	CSAANYEQYF	TGCAGTGCTGCCAACTACGAGCAGTACTTC
-	TRBV5-1	TRBJ1-5	-	15	CASSLTDSANQPQHF	TGCGCCAGCAGCTTGACGGATTCAGCAAATCAGCCCCAGCATTTT
-	TRBV7-9	TRBJ1-3	-	14	CASSPGISGNTIYF	TGTGCCAGCAGCCCGGGGATCTCTGGAAACACCATATATTTT
-	TRBV6-1	TRBJ1-1	-	15	CASSEVPRSNTEAFF	TGTGCCAGCAGTGAAGTCCCGAGATCAAACACTGAAGCTTTCTTT
TRBD1	TRBV28	TRBJ1-2	-	17	CASTNHRDRGRGYGYTF	TGTGCCAGCACCAATCACCGGGACAGGGGGCGCGGGTATGGCTACACCTTC
-	TRBV9	TRBJ2-6	-	16	CASSVAGALGANVLTF	TGTGCCAGCAGCGTAGCGGGGGCACTTGGGGCCAACGTCCTGACTTTC
-	TRBV15	TRBJ1-3	-	17	CATSRDPGRNSGNTIYF	TGTGCCACCAGCAGAGATCCGGGACGGAACTCTGGAAACACCATATATTTT
-	TRBV6-5	TRBJ2-5	-	15	CASSYLYGNQETQYF	TGTGCCAGCAGTTACTTATACGGGAATCAAGAGACCCAGTACTTC
-	TRBV27	TRBJ1-4	-	14	CASSLYGTNEKLFF	TGTGCCAGCAGTTTATACGGAACTAATGAAAAACTGTTTTTT
TRBD2	TRBV16	TRBJ2-3	-	16	CASSEAASGGTDTQYF	TGTGCCAGCAGCGAGGCGGCTAGCGGGGGAACAGATACGCAGTATTTT
-	TRBV19	TRBJ2-7	-	15	CASSTAGTEVGEQYF	TGTGCCAGTAGTACCGCCGGGACCGAGGTGGGGGAGCAGTACTTC
TRBD2	TRBV10-2	TRBJ2-2	-	15	CASTNGGENTGELFF	TGCGCCAGCACCAATGGGGGGGAGAACACCGGGGAGCTGTTTTTT
TRBD1	TRBV19	TRBJ1-6	-	14	CASSIHRGNSPLHF	TGTGCCAGTAGTATCCACAGGGGTAATTCACCCCTCCACTTT
-	TRBV7-2	TRBJ2-1	-	15	CASSLMGGLNNEQFF	TGTGCCAGCAGCTTAATGGGGGGGCTCAACAATGAGCAGTTCTTC
TRBD2	TRBV4-2	TRBJ2-7	-	17	CASSQARASGRSPEQYF	TGTGCCAGCAGCCAAGCTCGGGCAAGCGGGAGGTCCCCCGAGCAGTACTTC